This T cell receptor (beta chain) came from a study of post-analysis software for immune sequencing data. General observations from the study: Compared with controls, patients had more of about 5 TRBV segments, including TRBV5-6, TRBV5-1 and TRBV20-1.

The TCR beta cDNA libraries carried unique molecular identifiers. From the PCR reads, TCRdb called clonotypes with MiXCR, one entry per CDR3 protein. The data show approximately 570,000 distinct CDR3 sequences, 44% seen once. Per germline, CDR1 LNHDA and CDR2 SQIVND (reference sequence). The CDR3 contains 13 residues. Concerning this clonotype: Its antigen is unidentified. Compared with germline, one end of the junction differs, possibly owing to a read error.

Sequenced: blood. The chain employs TRBV19 and TRBJ1-1, with D uncertain. This TCR came from a girl aged 5-17 years with multiple sclerosis. The CDR3 loop is CARSIGVNTEAFF. The CDR3 DNA reads TGTGCCAGGAGTATAGGAGTGAACACTGAAGCTTTCTTT.